A single sample is the source of the 29 T cell receptor beta chains below, sequenced in a study of control samples from healthy donors and cancer patients. The assay was immunoSEQ multiplex PCR, and TCRdb's table has in-frame clones only and misses some. The profile covers approximately 150,000 clones, with 91% appearing a single time and about 2.1% taken by the ten largest. The sample comprised blood. These receptors were obtained from a middle-aged woman in good health.

The chain recombines TRBV9 with TRBJ1-2; unclear D gene. The length of the CDR3 is 11 residues. With 0 bases removed from V and 5 bases from J, the gap between germline ends came to 2 bases. Per the germline V gene, CDR1 is SGDLS and CDR2 is YYNGEE. The CDR3 DNA is TGTGCCAGCAGCGTAGGTTATGGCTACACCTTC. Encoded protein: CASSVGYGYTF.

This clone was seen only once. J is TRBJ2-7 and V is TRBV27; 7 bases align to TRBD2. Germline values: CDR1 MNHEY, CDR2 SMNVEV (reference sequence). This CDR3 is 14 amino acids long. Unmatched junction bases numbered 8, after V lost 8 bases and J lost 1 base. CDR3 protein: CASRRESDSYEQYF. The CDR3, as DNA: TGTGCCAGCCGGCGGGAGAGCGATTCCTACGAGCAGTACTTC.

This clone was detected a few times. The chain is built from TRBV10-3 and TRBJ1-4; 7 nucleotides agree with TRBD1. The CDR3 extends over 15 amino acids. Germline V gene sequence: CDR1 ENHRY, CDR2 SYGVKD. The trim removed 2 bases at V and 7 bases at J, leaving 7 bases unmatched. CDR3 in DNA: TGTGCCATCAGTGAGACGGCAGGGGGAACTGAAAAACTGTTTTTT. Its protein is CAISETAGGTEKLFF.

The J gene is TRBJ1-4, the V gene TRBV18; perhaps TRBD1 as D (5 bases). Germline V lookup: CDR1 KGHSH, CDR2 LQKENI. V lost 1 base, J lost 4 bases, and 7 bases lay in between. The CDR3 sequence is 14 residues long. The CDR3 DNA sequence: TGTGCCAGCTCACCACAGGGGAATAATGAAAAACTGTTTTTT. It is translated as CASSPQGNNEKLFF.

The chain employs TRBV2 and TRBJ2-7; 7 nucleotides agree with TRBD1. The V gene's germline CDR1 is SNHLY and CDR2 FYNNEI. This CDR3 is 14 amino acids long. Trimming took 4 bases from V and 2 from J; bases not matched to a gene: 5. Here the CDR3 DNA reads TGTGCCAGCAGTGGTGGGACAGCAACCTACGAGCAGTACTTC. It specifies CASSGGTATYEQYF.

The rearrangement joins TRBV6-5 to TRBJ1-3; no firm D call. V lost 6 bases to trimming and J lost 2 bases, with 8 bases between them. The CDR3 loop spans 13 amino acids. Germline loops: CDR1 MNHEY, CDR2 SVGAGI. The CDR3 DNA follows: TGTGCCAGCAGCTACGTCGCTGGAAACACCATATATTTT. The encoded protein is CASSYVAGNTIYF.

The chain couples TRBV19 to TRBJ2-1, with TRBD2 matching over 7 bases. CDR1 is LNHDA and CDR2 is SQIVND in the germline V gene (reference sequence). The length of the CDR3 is 15 residues. Trimming removed 6 bases from V and 5 bases from J; junction bases left unmatched: 10. CDR3 sequence reads: CASSSDLGGDNEQFF. The CDR3 DNA sequence: TGTGCCAGTAGCTCTGACCTGGGGGGGGACAATGAGCAGTTCTTC.

This chain joins TRBV6-5 and TRBJ1-2; 12 bases align to TRBD1. Germline-derived CDR1 and CDR2 are MNHEY and SVGAGI. The CDR3 length is 14 residues. Germline trimming cut 2 bases from V and 8 bases from J; bases unmatched to any gene: 3. The CDR3 nucleotides read TGTGCCAGCAGTTACCGGGACAGGGGGCTAGGCTACACCTTC. As protein: CASSYRDRGLGYTF.

V gene TRBV19 combines with J gene TRBJ1-2, with D perhaps TRBD1 (6 bases). Germline-derived CDR1 and CDR2 are LNHDA and SQIVND (reference sequence). The CDR3 runs 12 residues. V was pared by 6 bases and J by 8 bases, with 13 bases between. The CDR3 nucleotides are TGTGCCAGTAGCCCAGGGGAAAGAGGCTACACCTTC. Its translation: CASSPGERGYTF.

This chain joins TRBV20-1 and TRBJ2-1; D is uncertain. With 6 bases removed from V and 9 bases from J, the gap between germline ends came to 9 bases. Germline V gives CDR1 DFQATT, CDR2 SNEGSKA (reference sequence). The CDR3 consists of 10 residues. The CDR3 region has the DNA TGCAGTGCCTTCTCGGGTGAGCAGTTCTTC. It specifies CSAFSGEQFF.

The chain joins TRBV10-3 to TRBJ1-5, with D possibly TRBD1 on 6 matching bases. V was shortened by 0 bases and J by 4 bases, with 10 bases between the two germline ends. CDR3 length: 15 residues. Germline lookup yields CDR1 ENHRY and CDR2 SYGVKD. CDR3: CAISESGGANQPQHF. CDR3 sequence (DNA): TGTGCCATCAGTGAGTCGGGGGGGGCGAATCAGCCCCAGCATTTT.

The rearrangement uses TRBV6-5 and TRBJ2-1, with TRBD1 matching 7 bases. From germline, CDR1 is MNHEY and CDR2 SVGAGI. This CDR3 has 15 amino acids. V was pared by 5 bases and J by 8 bases, with 12 bases of the junction left unmatched. The CDR3 region has the DNA TGTGCCAGCAGTCCGACGAGGGGGCAGGTAGATGAGCAGTTCTTC. It yields the protein CASSPTRGQVDEQFF.

This clone was seen once. V usage is TRBV18 and J usage is TRBJ2-3; D gene uncertain. Looked up from germline, CDR1 is KGHSH and CDR2 is LQKENI. The CDR3 is 13 residues long. Between the trimmed V and J ends, which lost 3 bases and 6 bases, there was a span of 10 bases. The DNA for the CDR3 is TGTGCCAGCTCACCGCGTCTACTGGATACGCAGTATTTT. Protein: CASSPRLLDTQYF.

The chain links TRBV6-2 or TRBV6-3 to TRBJ1-2, with D uncertain. V was pared by 2 bases and J by 8 bases, with 9 bases between. The length of the CDR3 is 12 residues. CDR1 and CDR2 (germline): MNHEY, SVGEGT. The DNA for the CDR3 is TGTGCCAGCAGTTACACGGATGGGGGCTACACCTTC. It encodes CASSYTDGGYTF.

J is TRBJ2-3 and V is TRBV5-4; D not resolved. V gave up 4 bases and J gave up 0 bases, with 12 bases separating them. The germline V gene has CDR1 SGHNT and CDR2 YYREEE (reference sequence). The CDR3 contains 15 residues. CDR3 coding DNA: TGTGCCAGCAGCCCTGGTTCTTCTAGCACAGATACGCAGTATTTT. Its translation is CASSPGSSSTDTQYF.

The chain is built from TRBV5-6 and TRBJ2-7; 8 bases fit TRBD1. This CDR3 spans 14 amino acids. J lost 5 bases, V lost 2 bases, and 6 bases had no gene match. The V gene's germline CDR1 is SGHDT and CDR2 YYEEEE. CDR3 sequence (DNA): TGTGCCAGCAGCTTCGGACAGGGAATTGACGAGCAGTACTTC. Its translation is CASSFGQGIDEQYF.

The chain uses TRBV29-1 and TRBJ1-2; D is possibly TRBD1 (6 bases). V was shortened by 7 bases and J by 2 bases, with 8 bases between the two germline ends. CDR1 is SQVTM, CDR2 ANQGSEA, per germline. This CDR3 has 11 amino acids. The CDR3 nucleotides are TGCAGCGACGGGACAAACTATGGCTACACCTTC. Its translation: CSDGTNYGYTF. The full variable domain, its missing parts supplied by reference TRBV29-1 and TRBJ1-2, is SAVISQKPSRDICQRGTSLTIQCQVDSQVTMMFWYRQQPGQSLTLIATANQGSEATYESGFVIDKFPISRPNLTFSTLTVSNMSPEDSSIYLCSDGTNYGYTFGSGTRLTVV.

V and J are TRBV6-5 and TRBJ1-1; no definite D call. Trimming took off 7 bases at V and 1 base at J, with 13 bases between the two ends. The CDR3 is 14 amino acids. CDR1 and CDR2 from the germline V gene are MNHEY and SVGAGI. As DNA, the CDR3 is TGTGCCAGCAAGGGCGGTTTAGGGAACACTGAAGCTTTCTTT. This sequence encodes CASKGGLGNTEAFF.

This chain connects TRBV15 to TRBJ2-3; D unclear. CDR1 and CDR2 from the germline V gene are LNHNV and YYDKDF (reference sequence). Trimming cost V 0 bases and J 6 bases, with 7 bases left between them. CDR3 length: 13 residues. The DNA for the CDR3 is TGTGCCACCAGCAGAGATCGTGCGGATACGCAGTATTTT. It encodes CATSRDRADTQYF.

The chain combines TRBV7-2 with TRBJ2-7; no clear D gene. The germline CDR1 and CDR2 sequences are SGHTA and FQGNSA. The CDR3 has 14 residues. V was trimmed by 5 bases and J by 4 bases, leaving 15 bases between them. The CDR3: CASSLLHGRYEQYF. CDR3 nucleotides: TGTGCCAGCAGCCTACTCCATGGGCGTTACGAGCAGTACTTC.

This sequence joins TRBV6-5 and TRBJ2-7, with 8 positions matching TRBD1. Germline CDR1 reads MNHEY; CDR2 reads SVGAGI. V was pared by 6 bases and J by 2 bases, with 6 bases of the junction left unmatched. The length of the CDR3 is 14 residues. The CDR3 sequence is CASSDWDRPYEQYF. Written as DNA, the CDR3 is TGTGCCAGCAGCGACTGGGACAGGCCCTACGAGCAGTACTTC.

The V and J genes are TRBV7-8 and TRBJ1-2, with a weak D call TRBD1 (5 bases). CDR1 is SGHVS, CDR2 FQNEAQ, per germline. CDR3 length: 15 residues. Trimming cost V 6 bases and J 3 bases, with 17 bases left between them. The CDR3 loop is CASSFTGTPYYGYTF. The CDR3 bases are TGTGCCAGCAGTTTCACCGGGACCCCCTACTATGGCTACACCTTC. The full variable domain, completed using reference TRBV7-8 and TRBJ1-2, is GAGVSQSPRYKVAKRGQDVALRCDPISGHVSLFWYQQALGQGPEFLTYFQNEAQLDKSGLPSDRFFAERPEGSVSTLKIQRTQQEDSAVYLCASSFTGTPYYGYTFGSGTRLTVV.

In this sample, this clone turned up once. CDR3: CASSLRRGQIGELFF. CDR3 nucleotides: TGTGCCAGCAGCTTAAGGAGGGGGCAGATCGGGGAGCTGTTTTTT. The chain has TRBV11-2 and TRBJ2-2; a possible D gene is TRBD1 (7 bases). Trimming left V 2 bases short and J 7 bases short, with 14 bases between. The CDR3 sequence is 15 residues long. CDR1 is SGHAT and CDR2 is FQNNGV in the germline V gene.

This rearrangement joins TRBV6-5 to TRBJ2-7; D uncertain. This CDR3 has 11 residues. CDR1 is MNHEY and CDR2 is SVGAGI in the germline V gene. Trimming stripped 6 bases from V and 4 bases from J, with 7 bases between. The CDR3 DNA reads TGTGCCAGCAGGACCAATTACGAGCAGTACTTC. Translating gives CASRTNYEQYF.

This clone was observed a single time. This sequence joins TRBV10-3 and TRBJ1-2; no clear D gene. CDR1 ENHRY and CDR2 SYGVKD come from the germline V gene. This CDR3 comprises 14 residues. Trimming took 2 bases from V and 2 from J, leaving 9 bases between them. The CDR3 nucleotides are TGTGCCATCAGTGAGACACAGTTAAACTATGGCTACACCTTC. Protein sequence: CAISETQLNYGYTF.

The V and J genes are TRBV4-2 and TRBJ2-1; tentative D call: TRBD1 (6 bases). In germline, CDR1 is LGHNA, CDR2 YNFKEQ. This CDR3 has 15 amino acids. V was clipped by 4 bases and J by 7 bases, with 17 bases between them. The CDR3 here is CASSLDRTDGNEQFF. The DNA of the CDR3 is TGTGCCAGCAGCCTAGACAGGACAGACGGAAATGAGCAGTTCTTC.

This chain connects TRBV4-1 to TRBJ1-4; tentatively, D is TRBD1 (5 bases). Germline V gene data show CDR1 as MGHRA and CDR2 as YSYEKL. The CDR3 totals 16 residues. Trimming stripped 1 base from V and 5 bases from J, with 14 bases between. CDR3 nucleotide sequence: TGCGCCAGCAGCCAAGCTCCGCAGGGATTAAATGAAAAACTGTTTTTT. Protein: CASSQAPQGLNEKLFF.

The chain links TRBV6-5 to TRBJ2-1; TRBD1 might be the D (7 bases). V was cut by 0 bases and J by 5 bases, with 11 bases left in between. CDR1 and CDR2 from the germline V gene are MNHEY and SVGAGI. This CDR3 region has 15 residues. The CDR3 region is CASSYSAGGHNEQFF. Written as DNA, the CDR3 is TGTGCCAGCAGTTACTCGGCAGGGGGGCACAATGAGCAGTTCTTC.

This chain uses TRBV19 with TRBJ2-5; the D gene is possibly TRBD1 (5 bases). Per the germline V gene, CDR1 is LNHDA and CDR2 is SQIVND (reference sequence). The CDR3 spans 14 residues. Trimming removed 1 base at V and 5 bases at J, with 11 bases between. DNA for the CDR3: TGTGCCAGTAGTATAGCGGCAGGGAAGGAGACCCAGTACTTC. Translated, it gives CASSIAAGKETQYF.